The 16 T cell receptor beta chains given below trace back to one sample, sequenced in a study of control samples from healthy donors and cancer patients. Here immunoSEQ multiplex PCR was the method, and the copy in TCRdb shows in-frame clones only, minus some. The sample has 100,000 to 150,000 clones, around 86% seen once. Sequencing used blood. The receptors shown here come from a man in his forties in good health.

The chain has TRBV18 and TRBJ1-1, with TRBD1 matching over 7 bases. Germline CDR1 reads KGHSH; CDR2 reads LQKENI. J gave up 6 bases and V 3 bases, and 7 bases lay outside the gene matches. The CDR3 runs to 14 residues. The CDR3 region is CASSPTQGKAEAFF. The CDR3 bases are TGTGCCAGCTCACCCACACAGGGGAAGGCTGAAGCTTTCTTT.

The chain joins TRBV19 to TRBJ1-1, with a weak D call TRBD1 (5 bases). V was clipped by 1 base and J by 4 bases, with 10 bases between them. The CDR3 has 14 residues. Germline V gene sequence: CDR1 LNHDA, CDR2 SQIVND (reference sequence). CDR3 residues: CASSIVGGGTEAFF. The CDR3 region has the DNA TGTGCCAGTAGTATAGTTGGGGGTGGCACTGAAGCTTTCTTT. The entire variable domain, with the rest obtained from reference TRBV19 and TRBJ1-1, is as follows: DGGITQSPKYLFRKEGQNVTLSCEQNLNHDAMYWYRQDPGQGLRLIYYSQIVNDFQKGDIAEGYSVSREKKESFPLTVTSAQKNPTAFYLCASSIVGGGTEAFFGQGTRLTVV.

V is TRBV6-2 or TRBV6-3 and J is TRBJ2-3; D might be TRBD1 (6 bases). This CDR3 region has 14 residues. CDR1 is MNHEY and CDR2 is SVGEGT in the germline V gene. V shed 2 bases and J shed 0 bases, with 6 bases lying between them. The CDR3 reads CASSYRGSTDTQYF. The CDR3 DNA sequence: TGTGCCAGCAGTTACAGGGGGAGCACAGATACGCAGTATTTT.

V and J are TRBV25-1 and TRBJ2-2; 7 bases map to TRBD2. The V segment lost 5 bases and the J segment 3 bases; nucleotides outside the gene matches: 9. This CDR3 is 16 amino acids long. Germline CDR1 reads MGHDK; CDR2 reads SYGVNS. CDR3: CASSFEGGSDTGELFF. CDR3 nucleotide sequence: TGTGCCAGCAGTTTTGAGGGCGGGAGTGACACCGGGGAGCTGTTTTTT.

This clone is a singleton in its sample. This rearrangement joins TRBV5-1 to TRBJ1-1; D may be TRBD1 (6 bases). Germline V gene data show CDR1 as SGHRS and CDR2 as YFSETQ. The V and J ends lost 4 bases and 0 bases respectively, with 16 bases between them. This CDR3 spans 16 amino acids. CDR3 nucleotides: TGCGCCAGCAGCCATTACGCAGGGGTGGTGAACACTGAAGCTTTCTTT. Its protein is CASSHYAGVVNTEAFF.

The chain links TRBV18 to TRBJ2-1, with D possibly TRBD2 on 5 matching bases. Germline V gene data show CDR1 as KGHSH and CDR2 as LQKENI. V was cut by 4 bases and J by 8 bases, with 15 bases left in between. The CDR3 length is 14 residues. The CDR3, as DNA: TGTGCCAGCTCACTGGGTACGGGGAAAGATGAGCAGTTCTTC. This sequence encodes CASSLGTGKDEQFF.

This rearrangement joins TRBV3-1 (or the pseudogene TRBV3-2) to TRBJ2-3; 8 nucleotides line up with TRBD1. Germline CDR1 is LGHDT and CDR2 is YNNKEL (reference sequence). The CDR3 covers 15 residues. The V gene end was trimmed by 8 bases and the J gene end by 1 base; junction bases not matched to a gene: 8. This CDR3 is CASAGQGGGTDTQYF. CDR3 DNA: TGTGCCAGCGCTGGACAGGGTGGGGGCACAGATACGCAGTATTTT.

The V gene is TRBV14, the J gene TRBJ1-2; 8 bases map to TRBD1. CDR3 length equals 16 residues. V gave up 2 bases and J gave up 4 bases; unmatched junction bases: 9. Germline CDR1 is SGHDN and CDR2 is FVKESK. The CDR3 reads CASSQPGQGRGYGYTF. CDR3 sequence (DNA): TGTGCCAGCAGCCAACCAGGACAGGGAAGAGGCTATGGCTACACCTTC. The full variable domain, in which reference TRBV14 and TRBJ1-2 provide the parts outside the CDR3, is EAGVTQFPSHSVIEKGQTVTLRCDPISGHDNLYWYRRVMGKEIKFLLHFVKESKQDESGMPNNRFLAERTGGTYSTLKVQPAELEDSGVYFCASSQPGQGRGYGYTFGSGTRLTVV.

This clone was counted between two and nine times. The same CDR3 arises from other DNA sequences in this sample as well. This sequence joins TRBV7-9 and TRBJ1-4; TRBD1 matches at 12 bases. This CDR3 is 15 amino acids long. The V gene's germline CDR1 is SEHNR and CDR2 FQNEAQ (reference sequence). V was clipped by 3 bases and J by 8 bases; unmatched bases: 4. This chain's CDR3 is CASSLAGTGGEKLFF. DNA for the CDR3: TGTGCCAGCAGCTTGGCCGGGACAGGGGGCGAAAAACTGTTTTTT.

This chain uses TRBV5-1 with TRBJ1-1; TRBD1 aligns across 7 bases. The CDR3 sequence is 14 residues long. The J segment lost 1 base and the V segment lost 3 bases, leaving 3 bases of the junction unmatched. The germline V gene encodes CDR1 SGHRS and CDR2 YFSETQ. CDR3 region: CASSSGQANTEAFF. The CDR3 coding sequence is TGCGCCAGCAGCTCCGGACAGGCGAACACTGAAGCTTTCTTT.

The chain recombines TRBV18 with TRBJ2-1; no clear D. V lost 0 bases, J lost 5 bases, and 14 bases lay in between. Germline V gene sequence: CDR1 KGHSH, CDR2 LQKENI. This CDR3 contains 16 residues. DNA of the CDR3: TGTGCCAGCTCACCACCCGACTCCCTCCCCCACAATGAGCAGTTCTTC. It specifies CASSPPDSLPHNEQFF.

V usage is TRBV2 and J usage is TRBJ2-3; D gene uncertain. CDR1 and CDR2 from the germline V gene are SNHLY and FYNNEI. The CDR3 extends over 14 amino acids. The V end was cut by 2 bases, the J end by 2 bases, with 8 bases between. The CDR3 DNA reads as TGTGCCAGCAGTGAACGGTACCTCACAGATACGCAGTATTTT. Protein product: CASSERYLTDTQYF.

The V gene is TRBV30, the J gene TRBJ1-4; TRBD1 might be the D (5 bases). Per the germline V gene, CDR1 is GTSNPN and CDR2 is SVGIG (reference sequence). The CDR3 runs 13 residues. The CDR3 here is CASDSATNEKLFF. For the CDR3, the DNA is TGTGCATCTGACAGTGCAACTAATGAAAAACTGTTTTTT.

The J gene is TRBJ1-2, the V gene TRBV7-9; D is unresolved. The ends were cut back, 4 bases at V and 3 bases at J, with 12 bases in the middle. The length of the CDR3 is 14 residues. Germline V gives CDR1 SEHNR, CDR2 FQNEAQ (reference sequence). The CDR3 here is CASSSQGTYYGYTF. CDR3 nucleotide sequence: TGTGCCAGCAGCTCCCAAGGCACCTACTATGGCTACACCTTC.

This chain connects TRBV18 to TRBJ1-4, with a weak D call TRBD1 (5 bases). The germline CDR1 and CDR2 sequences are KGHSH and LQKENI. Trimming removed 6 bases at V and 5 bases at J, with 13 bases between. The CDR3 loop spans 14 amino acids. The CDR3 loop reads CASSRGILNEKLFF. CDR3 sequence (DNA): TGTGCCAGCTCCCGGGGGATACTCAATGAAAAACTGTTTTTT.

This chain connects TRBV10-1 to TRBJ2-7, with 7 bases identical to TRBD1. The CDR3 spans 15 residues. Germline loops: CDR1 WNHNN, CDR2 SYGVQD (reference sequence). V gave up 1 base and J gave up 3 bases; unmatched junction bases: 6. The CDR3 coding sequence is TGCGCCAGCAGTGAGTTCCGACAGGGCTACTACGAGCAGTACTTC. Residues: CASSEFRQGYYEQYF.